This entry describes one T cell receptor beta chain. The CDR3 has 15 amino acids. Per the germline V gene, CDR1 is SGHTA and CDR2 is FQGTGA. Trimming pared 1 base from V and 1 base from J, leaving 9 bases between. This entry is derived from a study of cytomegalovirus exposure and HLA in healthy donors. The PCR made use of 60 Vbeta and 13 Jbeta primers. TCRdb keeps only in-frame clones here, not all; method: immunoSEQ multiplex PCR. The data hold a few hundred thousand clones, with approximately 90% observed a single time. This chain joins TRBV7-3 and TRBJ2-3; maybe TRBD2 (6 bases). This TCR came from a woman aged 18-35 years in good health and CMV-seronegative. Sequenced material: PBMCs. The CDR3 reads CASSLMSGGTDTQYF. Here the CDR3 DNA reads TGTGCCAGCAGCTTAATGTCGGGAGGCACAGATACGCAGTATTTT.